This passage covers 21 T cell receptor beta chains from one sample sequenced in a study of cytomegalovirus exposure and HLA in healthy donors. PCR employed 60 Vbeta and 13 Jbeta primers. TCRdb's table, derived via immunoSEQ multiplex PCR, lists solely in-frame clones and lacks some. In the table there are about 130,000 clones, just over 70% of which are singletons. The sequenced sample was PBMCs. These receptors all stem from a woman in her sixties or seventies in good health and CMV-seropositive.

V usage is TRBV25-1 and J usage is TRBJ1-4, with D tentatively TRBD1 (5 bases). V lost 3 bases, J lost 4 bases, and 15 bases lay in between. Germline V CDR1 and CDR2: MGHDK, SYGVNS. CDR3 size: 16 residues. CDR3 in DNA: TGTGCCAGCAGTGACCCGGGGGGGTACCATAATGAAAAACTGTTTTTT. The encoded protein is CASSDPGGYHNEKLFF.

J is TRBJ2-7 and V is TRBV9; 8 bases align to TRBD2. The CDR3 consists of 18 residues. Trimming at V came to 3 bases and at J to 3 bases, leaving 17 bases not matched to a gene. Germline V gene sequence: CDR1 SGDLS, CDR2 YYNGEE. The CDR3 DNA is TGTGCCAGCAGCGCTGGACTTGTAACCGGGACTAGTGTCTACGAGCAGTACTTC. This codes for CASSAGLVTGTSVYEQYF.

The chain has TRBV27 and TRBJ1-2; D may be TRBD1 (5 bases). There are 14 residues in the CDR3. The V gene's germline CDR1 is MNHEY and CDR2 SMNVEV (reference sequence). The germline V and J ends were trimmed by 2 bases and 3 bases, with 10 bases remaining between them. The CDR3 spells CASSLGGDDYGYTF. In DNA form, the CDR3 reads TGTGCCAGCAGTTTAGGGGGGGATGACTATGGCTACACCTTC.

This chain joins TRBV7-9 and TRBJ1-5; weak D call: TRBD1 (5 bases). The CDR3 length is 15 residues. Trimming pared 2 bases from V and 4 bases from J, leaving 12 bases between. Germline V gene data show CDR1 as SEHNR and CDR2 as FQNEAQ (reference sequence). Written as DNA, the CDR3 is TGTGCCAGCAGCTTAACGGGCAGGGAAAATCAGCCCCAGCATTTT. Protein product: CASSLTGRENQPQHF.

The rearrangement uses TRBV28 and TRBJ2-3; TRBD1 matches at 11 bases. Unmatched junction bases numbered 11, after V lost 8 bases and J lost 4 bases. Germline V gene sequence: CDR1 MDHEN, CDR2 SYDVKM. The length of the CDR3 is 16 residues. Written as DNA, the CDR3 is TGTGCCAGCGCCCCCGTACCGGGACAGGGGGCAGATACGCAGTATTTT. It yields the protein CASAPVPGQGADTQYF.

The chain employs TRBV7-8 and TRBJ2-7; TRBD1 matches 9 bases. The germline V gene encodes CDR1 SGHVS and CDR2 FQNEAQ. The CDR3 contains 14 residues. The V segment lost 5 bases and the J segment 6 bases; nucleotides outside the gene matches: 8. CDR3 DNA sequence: TGTGCCAGCAGCCTCGGGACAGGGTTGGGCGAGCAGTACTTC. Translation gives CASSLGTGLGEQYF.

The CDR3 DNA reads as TGTGCCAGCAGCGCCAGGACAGGGGGAAACGGACCCCTCCACTTT. It translates to CASSARTGGNGPLHF. The J gene is TRBJ1-6, the V gene TRBV9; 10 bases match TRBD1. Germline CDR1 SGDLS, CDR2 YYNGEE. The CDR3 spans 15 residues. Trimming removed 3 bases from V and 12 bases from J; junction bases left unmatched: 9. Using reference TRBV9 and TRBJ1-6 for the parts outside the CDR3, the full variable domain is DSGVTQTPKHLITATGQRVTLRCSPRSGDLSVYWYQQSLDQGLQFLIQYYNGEERAKGNILERFSAQQFPDLHSELNLSSLELGDSALYFCASSARTGGNGPLHFGNGTRLTVT.

This CDR3 is CASSIATDGYTF. The CDR3 DNA reads TGTGCCAGTAGTATAGCGACAGACGGCTACACCTTC. The rearrangement uses TRBV19 and TRBJ1-2; D is perhaps TRBD1 (5 bases). CDR3 size: 12 residues. The ends were cut back, 1 base at V and 8 bases at J, with 8 bases in the middle. Germline V gene lookup returns CDR1 LNHDA and CDR2 SQIVND (reference sequence).

The CDR3 is CASSETGRDEQYF. The CDR3, as DNA: TGTGCCAGCAGTGAGACAGGGAGAGACGAGCAGTACTTC. V usage is TRBV14 and J usage is TRBJ2-7; 7 bases fit TRBD1. V was pared by 6 bases and J by 5 bases, with 7 bases of the junction left unmatched. Germline V CDR1 and CDR2: SGHDN, FVKESK. There are 13 residues in the CDR3.

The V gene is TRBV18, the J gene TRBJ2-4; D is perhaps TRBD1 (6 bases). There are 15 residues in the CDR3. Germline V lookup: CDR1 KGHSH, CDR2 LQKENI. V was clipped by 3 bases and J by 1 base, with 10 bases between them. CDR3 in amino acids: CASSPSGQAKNIQYF. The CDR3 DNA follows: TGTGCCAGCTCACCCTCCGGACAGGCCAAAAACATTCAGTACTTC. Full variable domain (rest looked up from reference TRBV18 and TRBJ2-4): NAGVMQNPRHLVRRRGQEARLRCSPMKGHSHVYWYRQLPEEGLKFMVYLQKENIIDESGMPKERFSAEFPKEGPSILRIQQVVRGDSAAYFCASSPSGQAKNIQYFGAGTRLSVL.

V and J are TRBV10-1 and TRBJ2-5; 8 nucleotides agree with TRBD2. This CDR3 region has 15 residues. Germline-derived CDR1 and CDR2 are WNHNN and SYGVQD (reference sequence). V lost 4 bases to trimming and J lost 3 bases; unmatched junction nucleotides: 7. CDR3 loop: CASSARGGFKETQYF. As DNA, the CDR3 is TGCGCCAGCAGTGCTCGGGGGGGATTTAAAGAGACCCAGTACTTC.

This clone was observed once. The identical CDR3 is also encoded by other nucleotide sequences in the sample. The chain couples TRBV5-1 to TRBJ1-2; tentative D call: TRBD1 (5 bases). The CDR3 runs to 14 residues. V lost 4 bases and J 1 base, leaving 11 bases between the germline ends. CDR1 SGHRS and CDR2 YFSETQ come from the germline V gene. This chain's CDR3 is CASSPGGGNYGYTF. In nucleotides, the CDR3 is TGCGCCAGCAGCCCGGGGGGGGGTAACTATGGCTACACCTTC.

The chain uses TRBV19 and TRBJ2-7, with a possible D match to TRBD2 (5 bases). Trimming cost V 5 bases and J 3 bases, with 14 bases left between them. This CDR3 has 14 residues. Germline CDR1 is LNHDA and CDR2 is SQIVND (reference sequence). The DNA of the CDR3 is TGTGCCAGTAGTGGCGCGATTGGAGGCTACGAGCAGTACTTC. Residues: CASSGAIGGYEQYF.

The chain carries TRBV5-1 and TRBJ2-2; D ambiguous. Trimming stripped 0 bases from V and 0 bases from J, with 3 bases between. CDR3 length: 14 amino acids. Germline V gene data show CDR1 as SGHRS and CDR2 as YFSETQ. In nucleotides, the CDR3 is TGCGCCAGCAGCTTGGGGCCGAACACCGGGGAGCTGTTTTTT. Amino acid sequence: CASSLGPNTGELFF.

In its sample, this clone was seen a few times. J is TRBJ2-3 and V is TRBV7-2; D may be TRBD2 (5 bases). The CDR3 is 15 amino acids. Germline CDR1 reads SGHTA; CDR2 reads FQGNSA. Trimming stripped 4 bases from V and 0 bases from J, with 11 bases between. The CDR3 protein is CASSSGVVSTDTQYF. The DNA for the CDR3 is TGTGCCAGCAGCTCCGGGGTAGTGAGCACAGATACGCAGTATTTT. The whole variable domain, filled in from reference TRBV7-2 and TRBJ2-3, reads GAGVSQSPSNKVTEKGKDVELRCDPISGHTALYWYRQSLGQGLEFLIYFQGNSAPDKSGLPSDRFSAERTGGSVSTLTIQRTQQEDSAVYLCASSSGVVSTDTQYFGPGTRLTVL.

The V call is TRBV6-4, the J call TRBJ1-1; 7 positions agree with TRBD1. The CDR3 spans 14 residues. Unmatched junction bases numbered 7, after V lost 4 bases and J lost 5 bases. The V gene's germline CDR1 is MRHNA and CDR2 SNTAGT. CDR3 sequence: CASSAYDRDTEAFF. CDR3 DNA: TGTGCCAGCAGTGCTTACGACAGGGATACTGAAGCTTTCTTT.

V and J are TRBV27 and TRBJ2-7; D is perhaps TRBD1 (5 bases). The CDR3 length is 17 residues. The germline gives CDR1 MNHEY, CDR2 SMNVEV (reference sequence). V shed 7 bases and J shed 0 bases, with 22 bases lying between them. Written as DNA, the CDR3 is TGTGCCAGCAAGCTCCTGGGAAGTCAGGGAAGCTCCTACGAGCAGTACTTC. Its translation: CASKLLGSQGSSYEQYF.

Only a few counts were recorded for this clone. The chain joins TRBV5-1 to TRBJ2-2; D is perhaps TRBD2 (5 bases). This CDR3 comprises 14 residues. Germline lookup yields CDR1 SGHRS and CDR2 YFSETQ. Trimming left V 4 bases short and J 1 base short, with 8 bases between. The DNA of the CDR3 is TGCGCCAGCAGCGGCGCGGGGAACACCGGGGAGCTGTTTTTT. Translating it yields CASSGAGNTGELFF.

This chain's CDR3 is CASREVGIYEQYF. CDR3 nucleotide sequence: TGTGCCTCCCGGGAAGTGGGGATCTACGAGCAGTACTTC. This sequence joins TRBV10-3 and TRBJ2-7, with TRBD2 as a possible D gene (5 bases). The CDR3 runs to 13 residues. Trimming took 11 bases from V and 3 from J, leaving 17 bases between them. Germline-derived CDR1 and CDR2 are ENHRY and SYGVKD.

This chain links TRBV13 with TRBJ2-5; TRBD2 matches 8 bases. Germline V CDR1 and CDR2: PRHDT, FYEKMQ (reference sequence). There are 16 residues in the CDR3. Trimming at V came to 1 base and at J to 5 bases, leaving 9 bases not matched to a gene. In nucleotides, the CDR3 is TGTGCCAGCAGCTTAGTGGCGGGGGGCCCCCAGGAGACCCAGTACTTC. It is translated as CASSLVAGGPQETQYF.

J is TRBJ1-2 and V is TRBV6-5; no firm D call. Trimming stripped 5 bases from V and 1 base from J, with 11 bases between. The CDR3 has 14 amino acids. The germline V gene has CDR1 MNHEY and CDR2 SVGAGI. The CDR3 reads CASSVYGDNYGYTF. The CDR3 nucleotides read TGTGCCAGCAGTGTGTATGGAGATAACTATGGCTACACCTTC.